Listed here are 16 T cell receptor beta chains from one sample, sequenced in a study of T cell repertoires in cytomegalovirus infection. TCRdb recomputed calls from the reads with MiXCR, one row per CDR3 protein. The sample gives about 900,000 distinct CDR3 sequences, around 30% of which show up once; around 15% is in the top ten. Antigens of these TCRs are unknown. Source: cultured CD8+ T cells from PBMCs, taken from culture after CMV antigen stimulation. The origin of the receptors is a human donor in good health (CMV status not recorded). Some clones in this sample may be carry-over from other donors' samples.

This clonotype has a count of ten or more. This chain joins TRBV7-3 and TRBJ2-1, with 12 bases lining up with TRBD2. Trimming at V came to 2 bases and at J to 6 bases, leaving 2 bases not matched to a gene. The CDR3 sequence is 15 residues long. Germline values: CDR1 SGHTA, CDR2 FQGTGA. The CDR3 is CASSLLAGGVNEQFF. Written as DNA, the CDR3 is TGTGCCAGCAGCTTACTAGCGGGGGGGGTCAATGAGCAGTTCTTC. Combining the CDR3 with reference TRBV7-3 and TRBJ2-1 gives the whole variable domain GAGVSQTPSNKVTEKGKYVELRCDPISGHTALYWYRQSLGQGPEFLIYFQGTGAADDSGLPNDRFFAVRPEGSVSTLKIQRTERGDSAVYLCASSLLAGGVNEQFFGPGTRLTVL.

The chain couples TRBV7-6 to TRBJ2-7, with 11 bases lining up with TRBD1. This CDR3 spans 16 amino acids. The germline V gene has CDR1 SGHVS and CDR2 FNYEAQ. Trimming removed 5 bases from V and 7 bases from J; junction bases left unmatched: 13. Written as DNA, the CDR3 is TGTGCCAGCAGCAACGGGGGCCGGGGACAGGGGGGGGAGCAGTACTTC. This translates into CASSNGGRGQGGEQYF.

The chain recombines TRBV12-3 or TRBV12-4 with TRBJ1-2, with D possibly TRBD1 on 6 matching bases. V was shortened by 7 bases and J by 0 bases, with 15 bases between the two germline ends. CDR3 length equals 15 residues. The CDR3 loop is CASIAGHYTNYGYTF. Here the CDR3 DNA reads TGTGCCAGCATCGCGGGACACTACACTAACTATGGCTACACCTTC.

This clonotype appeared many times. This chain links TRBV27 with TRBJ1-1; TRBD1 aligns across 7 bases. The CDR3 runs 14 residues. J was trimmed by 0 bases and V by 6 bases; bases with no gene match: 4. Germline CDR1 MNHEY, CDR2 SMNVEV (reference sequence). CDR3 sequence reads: CASSPTGMNTEAFF. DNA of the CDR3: TGTGCCAGCAGCCCGACAGGGATGAACACTGAAGCTTTCTTT.

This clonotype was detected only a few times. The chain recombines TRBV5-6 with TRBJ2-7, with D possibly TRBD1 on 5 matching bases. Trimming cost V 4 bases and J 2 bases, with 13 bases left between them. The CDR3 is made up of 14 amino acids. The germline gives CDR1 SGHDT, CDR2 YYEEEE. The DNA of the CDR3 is TGTGCCAGCAGCGTCCCGGACAAACCCTACGAGCAGTACGTC. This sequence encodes CASSVPDKPYEQYV.

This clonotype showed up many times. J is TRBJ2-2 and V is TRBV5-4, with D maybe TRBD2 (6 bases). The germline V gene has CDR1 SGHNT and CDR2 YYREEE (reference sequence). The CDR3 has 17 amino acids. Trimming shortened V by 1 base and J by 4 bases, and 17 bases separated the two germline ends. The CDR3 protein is CASSLSRGMGGTGELFF. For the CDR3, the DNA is TGTGCCAGCAGCTTGAGTAGAGGGATGGGAGGCACCGGGGAGCTGTTTTTT.

In DNA form, the CDR3 reads TGTGCCAGCAGTCCACGAGATTCACAAGGCCCCTACGAGCAGTACTTC. As protein: CASSPRDSQGPYEQYF. This chain joins TRBV12-3 or TRBV12-4 and TRBJ2-7; D unresolved. The V end was cut by 5 bases, the J end by 2 bases, with 19 bases between. The CDR3 extends over 16 amino acids.

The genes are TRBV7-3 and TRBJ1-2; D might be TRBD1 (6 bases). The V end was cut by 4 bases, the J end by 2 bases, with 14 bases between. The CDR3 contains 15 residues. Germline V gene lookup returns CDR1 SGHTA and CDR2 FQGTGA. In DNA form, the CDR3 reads TGTGCCAGCAGCTCCGACAGGTTAGCAAACTATGGCTACACCTTC. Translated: CASSSDRLANYGYTF.

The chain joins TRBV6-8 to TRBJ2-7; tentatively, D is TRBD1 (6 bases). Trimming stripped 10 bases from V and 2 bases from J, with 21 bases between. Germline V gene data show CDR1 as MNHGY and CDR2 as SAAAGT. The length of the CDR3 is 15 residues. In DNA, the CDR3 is TGTGCCAACACTTTCACTCCGGGACAAGCCTACGAGCAGTACGTC. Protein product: CANTFTPGQAYEQYV.

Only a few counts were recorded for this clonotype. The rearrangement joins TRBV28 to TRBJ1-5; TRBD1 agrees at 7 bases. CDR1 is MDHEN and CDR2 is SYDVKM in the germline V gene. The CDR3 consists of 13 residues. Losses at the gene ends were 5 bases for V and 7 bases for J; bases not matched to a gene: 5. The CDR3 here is CASSRTGEQPQHF. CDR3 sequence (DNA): TGTGCCAGCAGTCGCACAGGGGAACAGCCCCAGCATTTT.

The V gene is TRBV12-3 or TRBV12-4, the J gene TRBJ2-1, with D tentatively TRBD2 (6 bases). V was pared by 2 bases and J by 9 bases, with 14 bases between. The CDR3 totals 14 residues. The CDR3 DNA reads TGTGCCAGCAGTTTAAAGGTGCGGCGGGGTGAGCAGTTCTTC. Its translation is CASSLKVRRGEQFF.

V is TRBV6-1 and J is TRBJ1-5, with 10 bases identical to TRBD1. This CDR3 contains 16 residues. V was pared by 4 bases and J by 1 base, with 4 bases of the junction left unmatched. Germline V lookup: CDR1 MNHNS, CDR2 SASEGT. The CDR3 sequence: CASSGDRGQSNQPQHF. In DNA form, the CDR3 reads TGTGCCAGCAGTGGTGACAGGGGGCAAAGCAATCAGCCCCAGCATTTT.

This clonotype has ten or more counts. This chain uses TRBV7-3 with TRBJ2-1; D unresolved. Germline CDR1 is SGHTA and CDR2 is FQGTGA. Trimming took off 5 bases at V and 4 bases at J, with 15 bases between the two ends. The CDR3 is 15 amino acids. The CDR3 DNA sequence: TGTGCCAGCAGCCCAAGTGGAACGGATTACAATGAGCAGTTCTTC. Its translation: CASSPSGTDYNEQFF.

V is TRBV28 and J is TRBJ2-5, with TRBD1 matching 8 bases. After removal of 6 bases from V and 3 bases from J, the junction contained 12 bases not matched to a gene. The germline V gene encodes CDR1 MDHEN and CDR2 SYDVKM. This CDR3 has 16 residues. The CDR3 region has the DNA TGTGCCAGCAGCGACAGGGGAAGTCCCAAGGAAGAGACCCAGTACTTC. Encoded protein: CASSDRGSPKEETQYF.

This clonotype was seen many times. CDR3 bases: TGTGCCAGCAGTTACTCCGGGTCGTATGGCTACACCTTC. It specifies CASSYSGSYGYTF. V is TRBV6-5 and J is TRBJ1-2, with unresolved D. CDR3 length: 13 amino acids. Germline lookup yields CDR1 MNHEY and CDR2 SVGAGI. With 0 bases removed from V and 5 bases from J, the gap between germline ends came to 7 bases.

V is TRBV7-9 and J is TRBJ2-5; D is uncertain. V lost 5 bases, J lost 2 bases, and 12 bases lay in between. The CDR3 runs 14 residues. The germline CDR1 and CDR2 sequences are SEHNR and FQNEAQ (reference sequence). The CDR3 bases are TGTGCCAGCAGCCCCGTTGGCAGTCAAGAGACCCAGTACTTC. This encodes CASSPVGSQETQYF.